The table lists the clone carrying this TCR beta chain with a count of one. The antigen remains undetermined. Profiled with immunoSEQ multiplex PCR; TCRdb holds only in-frame clones, not every one. The data hold around 78,000 clones, with 65% to 90% observed a single time. V lost 0 bases and J lost 1; bases outside the gene matches: 2. Germline CDR1 is SGHRS and CDR2 is YFSETQ. CDR3 length: 16 residues. The entry originates in a study of a mutant IDH1 vaccine in newly diagnosed glioma. Study-wide background: Treated patients had a mean age of approximately 40 years and a 62.5% male, around 40% female split. Prior therapy was radiotherapy, temozolomide, or both; most received both. Study-wide results and caveats: Pseudoprogression seemingly bore no relation to changes in top peripheral T cell clonotypes.

Stated time point: week 23, last vaccination. A single vaccine dose contained 300 ug of mutant IDH1 20-mer peptide, and topical imiquimod was used with it. The clonotype comes from a man aged 25-45 years with glioma. Some clones in this sample may be carry-over from other donors' samples. V is TRBV5-1 and J is TRBJ2-3; 10 positions match TRBD2. Sequencing used PBMCs, obtained from a glioma patient whose treatment included an IDH1 peptide vaccine. DNA of the CDR3: TGCGCCAGCAGCTTGGCCGGGACTAGCGGCACAGATACGCAGTATTTT. Protein: CASSLAGTSGTDTQYF.